This T cell receptor (beta chain) appears in the sequencing data of a study of blood T cell repertoires in COVID-19 (dated by TCRdb to about 2020). For context, the study as a whole: Collaborator samples came from the United States, Italy and Spain and covered acute and convalescent phases of COVID-19. The material from the prospective study consisted of cDNA or gDNA derived from T cells, B-cell-depleted T cells, or PBMCs. Where available, HLA class I and class II types were obtained from metadata supplied by the sample provider rather than from assay-based typing. Subjects who had been exposed to COVID-19, were actively infected with it, or had recovered from it provided the deeply sampled blood TCRbeta repertoires that made up the dataset. Samples were obtained from the ongoing ImmuneRACE study (first 160 participants) and from 1,254 subjects provided by 6 global collaborators. The repertoires were made available in a free public database intended to serve as a resource for research on the immune response to SARS-CoV-2. Nearly every sample came with metadata listing a de-identified subject ID, COVID-19 status, age in years and sex.

Each collaborating institution followed its own protocols to collect whole blood in K2EDTA tubes. For TCRbeta analysis, collaborators shipped samples in one of three forms: frozen whole blood, isolated PBMCs, or DNA extracted from either of those sample types. As to this clone: Its antigen remains undetermined. Base qualities are not provided; no much larger clone lies one nucleotide away.

The junction shows trimming of 7 bases on V and 5 bases on J, plus 15 bases between the germline ends. From the germline V gene, CDR1 is SNHLY and CDR2 is FYNNEI. The CDR3 sequence holds 14 residues, the cysteine and phenylalanine included. Only the CDR3 part of the read is kept: 42 bases, read in frame from the first base. TCRbeta CDR3 regions were amplified from genomic DNA using the immunoSEQ Assay, a bias-controlled multiplex PCR. The authors' analysis ran thus. The number of nucleated cells in each sample was estimated from the amplification of reference gene primers within the assay. To quantify the absolute abundance of each unique TCRbeta CDR3 rearrangement, sequence reads were collapsed and filtered. Productive Simpson clonality was computed per sample as the square root of Simpson's diversity index over productive rearrangements. Entries here come from immuneACCESS through TCRdb and include only in-frame sequences with V and J called. Some clones fail to appear in such tables; in the studies checked, an unresolved V gene covers under half of the shortfall, and the cause of the remainder is unknown. V and J calls plus clone size are reproduced from that table; the DNA served to infer D and trimming. Recorded for this sample are approximately 290,000 clones; approximately 86% of them occurred a single time. The top ten hold 2% to 3% of the sample.

What the authors observed across the whole study: How much clinical and demographic metadata was included differed by source and by participant, and the metadata was provided uncurated.

The TCR sequence derives from a man aged 18 to 35 with active or convalescent COVID-19. In this chain, TRBV2 is recombined with TRBJ1-5; too little of a D gene remains to name it. The sample was peripheral blood. The base sequence is TGTGCCAGCAAAGAGGGCAGCTCTTATCAGCCCCAGCATTTT. The resulting protein is CASKEGSSYQPQHF.